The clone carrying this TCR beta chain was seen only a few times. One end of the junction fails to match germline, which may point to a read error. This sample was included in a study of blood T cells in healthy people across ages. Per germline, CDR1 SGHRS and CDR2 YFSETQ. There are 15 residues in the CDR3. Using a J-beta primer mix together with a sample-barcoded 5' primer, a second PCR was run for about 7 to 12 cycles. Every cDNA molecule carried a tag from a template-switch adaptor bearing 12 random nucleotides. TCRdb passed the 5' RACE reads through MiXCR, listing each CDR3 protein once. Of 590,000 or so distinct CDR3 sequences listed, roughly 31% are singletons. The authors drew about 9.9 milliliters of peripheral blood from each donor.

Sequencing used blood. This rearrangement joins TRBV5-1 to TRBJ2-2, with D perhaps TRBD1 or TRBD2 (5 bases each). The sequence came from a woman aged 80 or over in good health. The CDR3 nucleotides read TGTGCCAGCAGCTTAGAGGGGAGGAACACCGGGGAGCTGTTTTTT. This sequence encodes CASSLEGRNTGELFF.